Each of the 12 T cell receptor beta chains below was sequenced from the same sample in a study of CD8 T cells in ankylosing spondylitis. TCRdb called the 5' RACE reads again in MiXCR, with one record for every CDR3 protein. The sample records over 150,000 distinct CDR3 sequences, 18% being singletons. The sample comprised blood, either unsorted or a sorted T cell fraction (not recorded which). The receptors were sampled from a male donor aged 5-29 years with ankylosing spondylitis or in good health (not recorded which).

This clonotype was recorded many times. V and J are TRBV4-2 and TRBJ2-3, with TRBD2 identical over 9 bases. The CDR3 consists of 15 residues. The germline V gene has CDR1 LGHNA and CDR2 YNFKEQ. V shed 3 bases, J shed 3 bases, and the junction held 4 bases outside the gene matches. The CDR3 DNA reads TGTGCCAGCAGCCATAGGACTAGCGATACAGATACGCAGTATTTT. This gives the protein CASSHRTSDTDTQYF.

This clonotype was recorded at least ten times. The J gene is TRBJ1-4, the V gene TRBV29-1, with no clear D. V was shortened by 4 bases and J by 8 bases, with 8 bases between the two germline ends. The length of the CDR3 is 11 residues. Germline V gene data show CDR1 as SQVTM and CDR2 as ANQGSEA. CDR3 bases: TGCAGCGTTGTGAGTCGCGAAAAACTGTTTTTT. As protein: CSVVSREKLFF.

The chain employs TRBV29-1 and TRBJ2-7, with D maybe TRBD1 (6 bases). CDR3 length: 10 residues. V lost 4 bases and J lost 5, with 6 bases in between. From germline, CDR1 is SQVTM and CDR2 ANQGSEA. This chain's CDR3 is CSVGTDEQYF. The CDR3, as DNA: TGCAGCGTTGGGACAGACGAGCAGTACTTC.

This clonotype was recorded many times. J is TRBJ2-3 and V is TRBV29-1, with D hard to call. Germline lookup yields CDR1 SQVTM and CDR2 ANQGSEA. The CDR3 is 14 residues long. With 0 bases removed from V and 0 bases from J, the gap between germline ends came to 7 bases. This chain's CDR3 is CSVEDWISTDTQYF. The CDR3 coding sequence is TGCAGCGTTGAAGACTGGATCAGCACAGATACGCAGTATTTT.

This clonotype was picked up many times. This chain connects TRBV6-5 to TRBJ1-1, with D unresolved. Trimming removed 5 bases from V and 8 bases from J, with 15 bases in between. The CDR3 loop spans 13 amino acids. Germline-derived CDR1 and CDR2 are MNHEY and SVGAGI. CDR3: CASSRWKSGEAFF. The CDR3 coding sequence is TGTGCCAGCAGTCGTTGGAAATCCGGGGAAGCTTTCTTT.

The V and J genes are TRBV30 and TRBJ2-7; D gene uncertain. Germline V gene sequence: CDR1 GTSNPN, CDR2 SVGIG (reference sequence). This CDR3 has 12 residues. Trimming shortened V by 2 bases and J by 3 bases, and 8 bases separated the two germline ends. This CDR3 reads CAWSKLGYEQYF. Written as DNA, the CDR3 is TGTGCCTGGAGTAAACTCGGCTACGAGCAGTACTTC. The entire variable domain, with the rest obtained from reference TRBV30 and TRBJ2-7, is as follows: SQTIHQWPATLVQPVGSPLSLECTVEGTSNPNLYWYRQAAGRGLQLLFYSVGIGQISSEVPQNLSASRPQDRQFILSSKKLLLSDSGFYLCAWSKLGYEQYFGPGTRLTVT.

This clonotype was observed at least ten times. The chain recombines TRBV7-9 with TRBJ2-1; 9 nucleotides agree with TRBD2. With 11 bases clipped from V and 4 bases from J, the junction kept 6 bases outside the gene matches. The CDR3 extends over 13 amino acids. The germline CDR1 and CDR2 sequences are SEHNR and FQNEAQ (reference sequence). The CDR3, as DNA: TGTGCCTACCCGGGACTAGCTTACAATGAGCAGTTCTTC. This encodes CAYPGLAYNEQFF.

This chain links TRBV29-1 with TRBJ2-3; D call uncertain. CDR3 size: 13 residues. The V gene lost 1 base and the J gene lost 4 bases, with 9 bases spanning the gap. Germline loops: CDR1 SQVTM, CDR2 ANQGSEA. The CDR3 region has the DNA TGCAGCGTTGAAGTGGCCGCCGCAGATACGCAGTATTTT. This codes for CSVEVAAADTQYF.

This clonotype was seen many times. This sequence joins TRBV14 and TRBJ2-1, with D uncertain. The CDR3 extends over 13 amino acids. CDR1 is SGHDN, CDR2 FVKESK, per germline. Trimming removed 5 bases at V and 9 bases at J, with 14 bases between. This chain's CDR3 is CASSGVRYGEQFF. For the CDR3, the DNA is TGTGCCAGCAGCGGGGTGCGTTACGGTGAGCAGTTCTTC. The complete variable domain, with remaining parts taken from reference TRBV14 and TRBJ2-1, reads EAGVTQFPSHSVIEKGQTVTLRCDPISGHDNLYWYRRVMGKEIKFLLHFVKESKQDESGMPNNRFLAERTGGTYSTLKVQPAELEDSGVYFCASSGVRYGEQFFGPGTRLTVL.

The chain is built from TRBV5-1 and TRBJ2-3; tentatively, D is TRBD2 (6 bases). CDR1 SGHRS and CDR2 YFSETQ come from the germline V gene. The CDR3 covers 13 residues. With 5 bases removed from V and 1 base from J, the gap between germline ends came to 8 bases. CDR3 residues: CASRRGGTDTQYF. The CDR3 DNA reads as TGCGCCAGCAGGCGGGGCGGCACAGATACGCAGTATTTT.

This clonotype has at least ten counts. V is TRBV14 and J is TRBJ1-2; D ambiguous. In germline, CDR1 is SGHDN, CDR2 FVKESK. This CDR3 is built from 14 residues. Trimming stripped 2 bases from V and 4 bases from J, with 11 bases between. CDR3 sequence: CASSQQQEGYGYTF. CDR3 nucleotides: TGTGCCAGCAGCCAACAACAAGAGGGCTATGGCTACACCTTC.

The genes are TRBV7-2 and TRBJ2-7; 10 positions match TRBD1. Germline V gene sequence: CDR1 SGHTA, CDR2 FQGNSA. V lost 5 bases to trimming and J lost 7 bases; unmatched junction nucleotides: 5. The CDR3 has 13 residues. The CDR3 DNA is TGTGCCAGCAGCCGGGACAGGGGTTATGAGCAGTACTTC. It yields the protein CASSRDRGYEQYF.